The sequence of this TCR beta chain was determined in a study of CD8+CD57+ T cells in acquired aplastic anemia. Patients who underwent sequencing had shown CD8+CD57+ cell expansion by flow cytometry. Severe acquired aplastic anemia was diagnosed in all patients. Genomic DNA provided the template from which TCR beta VDJ and CDR3 profiles were obtained. TCRdb used MiXCR to reprocess the reads, holding one entry per CDR3 protein. The sample lists about 200,000 distinct CDR3 sequences, 55% to 65% occurring once. The CDR3 covers 15 residues. V dropped 6 bases and J dropped 0 bases, with 14 bases sitting between them. The V gene's germline CDR1 is LNHNV and CDR2 YYDKDF (reference sequence).

The clonotype originates from a human donor with aplastic anemia. The chain combines TRBV15 with TRBJ2-5, with D uncertain. Input material: sorted CD4+, CD8+, or CD8+CD57+ T cells (not recorded which) from PBMCs. DNA for the CDR3: TGTGCCACCAGAGAACCTTCAGGAAACCAAGAGACCCAGTACTTC. Its protein product is CATREPSGNQETQYF.